This T cell receptor (beta chain) was identified in a study of Graves' ophthalmopathy and Graves' hyperthyroidism (dated by TCRdb to 2016 to 2019). Broadly, across the study: Peripheral blood was collected before any treatment was given, at the time of initial diagnosis. TCR beta repertoire signatures were used to distinguish Graves' ophthalmopathy from Graves' hyperthyroidism and to predict progression to ophthalmopathy. To explore V-J signatures that separate ophthalmopathy from hyperthyroidism, a discovery set of about 100 patients was enrolled, consisting of about 45 with ophthalmopathy and approximately 57 with stable hyperthyroidism. In a handful of hyperthyroidism patients, the T-cell repertoires found in thyroid tissue were compared with those found in blood. After sampling, hyperthyroidism patients received methimazole starting at 30 mg daily, and ophthalmopathy patients received high-dose intravenous methylprednisolone. In total, 135 blood samples were TCR-sequenced: under 45 ophthalmopathy, about 75 hyperthyroidism and some 17 hyperthyroidism-to-ophthalmopathy patients. An independent validation cohort was composed of fewer than 20 hyperthyroidism patients and about 16 patients who later progressed from hyperthyroidism to ophthalmopathy. The 100 discovery patients were divided at random into training and test sets in a 7:3 ratio.

The ophthalmopathy patients had moderately to severely active disease, with a Clinical Activity Score of 3 or higher, a NOSPECS grade of 4 or higher, and a disease duration of less than 3 months. Anyone with other autoimmune diseases, uncontrolled infections, pregnancy or lactation was excluded from the study. Diagnosis was based on clinical symptoms, serum thyroxine, TRAb, thyroid ultrasound and orbital computed tomography. PBMCs were isolated from 10 ml of fresh peripheral blood by Ficoll-Paque density gradient centrifugation. Total RNA was extracted with Trizol reagent and quality-checked on an Agilent 2100 Bioanalyzer. From V the trimming removes 1 base and from J it removes 8 bases, while the gene matches leave 1 base of the junction unaccounted for. From cysteine to phenylalanine, the CDR3 is 13 amino acids long. Only the CDR3 region is kept as DNA, spanning 39 bases read in frame from base 1. CDR1 is given as SGHTA and CDR2 as FQGTGA, both from the germline V gene.

This clonotype was detected a few times. The antigen it binds to is not known. Per-base qualities were not stored, and no clone one base away is much larger. Study-wide conclusions, independent of this receptor: Sample size was not predetermined statistically, and investigators were not blinded to group allocation. Most expanded thyroid clonotypes with a frequency above 0.001 also appeared in blood, which suggests that blood repertoires may reflect the immune response in the thyroid. Ophthalmopathy was separated from stable hyperthyroidism by the 13-signature model with around 88% sensitivity and 81% to 83% specificity in cross-validation and with 80%/75% in the test set. In validation, the model predicted ophthalmopathy progression with about 70% sensitivity and approximately 72% specificity; fewer than 15 predicted patients were CT-confirmed with GO in a median of roughly 6.8 months.

TCR beta CDR3 regions were amplified from RNA transcripts for repertoire sequencing. The first round of RT-PCR was done with HTBI primers and the Qiagen OneStep RT-PCR kit, and was followed by a second round of multiplex PCR, then size selection and purification. Libraries were sequenced on an Illumina HiSeq2000 using paired-end 100 bp reads. As for how the authors treated the data: Reads were processed with SOAPnuke, discarding reads with adapters, uncalled bases, mean Phred below 15, or no exact constant-primer or identifier match. COPE v1.2.5 was used to merge the high-quality paired reads. Unique nucleotide sequences were defined as clonotypes and aligned to IMGT TRB V, D and J references using MiTCR v1.1. Analysis was restricted to V-J combinations with a frequency above 0.0001, which covered 98% to 99.2% of repertoires. A TCR clonal expansion and chaos score per V-J combination was defined as the ratio of F50 clonal expansion to chaos observed in the TCRdist matrix. Welch's t-statistics and random forest were used to reduce the features to roughly 14 V-J combinations, which were then used as input to a naive Bayes classifier. Thyroid-blood repertoire similarity was quantified with the Morisita-Horn index. TCRdb applied fastp at Q25 and MiXCR to the public reads, then kept only in-frame beta chains. Rows matching on CDR3 protein sequence are summarized as one entry with the most common DNA and genes. The V and J calls were not made by the authors but by TCRdb's processing. Within this sample are approximately 460,000 distinct CDR3 sequences, with around an eighth of them counted one time only. The top ten clonotypes cover 8% to 10% of the sample.

The chain was built from TRBV7-3 and TRBJ2-2, with TRBD2 identical over 7 junction bases. The material sequenced was blood. The receptor comes from a young woman with Graves' ophthalmopathy. Donor details come from another sample of the same person, matched by shared clones. Read as DNA, the sequence is TGTGCCAGCAGCTTAAAAGCGGGAGGGGAGCTGTTTTTT. This is translated as CASSLKAGGELFF.